This T cell receptor beta chain was found in a study of blood T cell repertoires in COVID-19. Study-level background: Acute and convalescent COVID-19 specimens originated in the United States, Italy and Spain. The analysed material was cDNA or gDNA that came from T cells, B-cell-depleted T cells, or PBMCs.

CDR1 and CDR2 from the germline V gene are SGDLS and YYNGEE. The CDR3 is made up of 16 amino acids. The ends were cut back, 3 bases at V and 4 bases at J, with 16 bases in the middle. Authors' processing steps: How many nucleated cells were present was estimated from reference gene primer amplification. The table came from immunoSEQ multiplex PCR; TCRdb's copy has only in-frame clones and leaves some out. The DNA was the basis for D and trimming; V, J and clone size are from that table. In the table there are some 250,000 clones, less than 90% of which are singletons. Input material: peripheral blood. This chain connects TRBV9 to TRBJ2-2, with a weak D call TRBD1 (6 bases). The receptor was derived from a man aged 30 to 39 with active or convalescent COVID-19. The CDR3 DNA reads TGTGCCAGCAGCGAGGGTTTGGGGGCGAGCACCGGGGAGCTGTTTTTT. Translated, it gives CASSEGLGASTGELFF.